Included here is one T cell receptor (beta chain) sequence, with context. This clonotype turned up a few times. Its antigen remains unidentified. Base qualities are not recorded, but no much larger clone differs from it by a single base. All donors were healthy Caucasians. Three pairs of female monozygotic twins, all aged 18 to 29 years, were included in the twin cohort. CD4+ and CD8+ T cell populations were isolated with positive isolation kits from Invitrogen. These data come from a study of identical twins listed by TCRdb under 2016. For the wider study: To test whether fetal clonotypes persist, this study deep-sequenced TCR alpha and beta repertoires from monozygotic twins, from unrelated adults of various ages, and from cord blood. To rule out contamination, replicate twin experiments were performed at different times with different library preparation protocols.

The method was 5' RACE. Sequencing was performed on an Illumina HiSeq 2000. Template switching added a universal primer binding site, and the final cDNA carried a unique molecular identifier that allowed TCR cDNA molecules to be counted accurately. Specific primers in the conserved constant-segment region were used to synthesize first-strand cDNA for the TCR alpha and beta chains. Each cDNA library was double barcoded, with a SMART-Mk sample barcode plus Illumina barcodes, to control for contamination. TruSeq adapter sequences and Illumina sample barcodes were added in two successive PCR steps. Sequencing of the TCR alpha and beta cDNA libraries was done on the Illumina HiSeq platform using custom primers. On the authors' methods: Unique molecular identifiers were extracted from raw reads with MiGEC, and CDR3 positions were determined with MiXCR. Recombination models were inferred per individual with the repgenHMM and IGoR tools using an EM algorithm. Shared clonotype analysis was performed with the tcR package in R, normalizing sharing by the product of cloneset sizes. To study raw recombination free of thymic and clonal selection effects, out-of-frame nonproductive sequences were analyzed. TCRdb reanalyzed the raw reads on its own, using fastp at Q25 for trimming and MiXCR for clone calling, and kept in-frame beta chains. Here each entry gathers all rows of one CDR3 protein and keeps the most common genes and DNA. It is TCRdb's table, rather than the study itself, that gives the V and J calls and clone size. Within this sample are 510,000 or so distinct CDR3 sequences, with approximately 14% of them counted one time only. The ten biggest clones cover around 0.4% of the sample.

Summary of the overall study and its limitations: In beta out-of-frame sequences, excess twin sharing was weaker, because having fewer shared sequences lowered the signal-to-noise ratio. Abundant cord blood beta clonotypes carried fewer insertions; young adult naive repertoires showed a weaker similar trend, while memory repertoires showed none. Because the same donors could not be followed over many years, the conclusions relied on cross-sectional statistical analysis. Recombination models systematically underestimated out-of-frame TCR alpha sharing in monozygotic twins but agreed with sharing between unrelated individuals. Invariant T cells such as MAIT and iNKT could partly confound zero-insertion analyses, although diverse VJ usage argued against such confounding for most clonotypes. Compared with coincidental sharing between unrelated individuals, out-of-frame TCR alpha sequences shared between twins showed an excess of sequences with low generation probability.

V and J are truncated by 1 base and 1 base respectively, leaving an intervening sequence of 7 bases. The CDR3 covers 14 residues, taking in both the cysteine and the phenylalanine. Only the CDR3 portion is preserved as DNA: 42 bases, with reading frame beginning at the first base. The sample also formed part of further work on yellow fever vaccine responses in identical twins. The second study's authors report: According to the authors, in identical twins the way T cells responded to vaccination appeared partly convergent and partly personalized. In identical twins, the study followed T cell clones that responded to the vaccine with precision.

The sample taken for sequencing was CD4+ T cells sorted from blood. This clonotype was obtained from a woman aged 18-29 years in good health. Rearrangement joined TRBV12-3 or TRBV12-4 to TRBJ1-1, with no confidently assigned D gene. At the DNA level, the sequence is TGTGCCAGCAGTTTAGGTTTACAGAACACTGAAGCTTTCTTT. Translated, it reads CASSLGLQNTEAFF.